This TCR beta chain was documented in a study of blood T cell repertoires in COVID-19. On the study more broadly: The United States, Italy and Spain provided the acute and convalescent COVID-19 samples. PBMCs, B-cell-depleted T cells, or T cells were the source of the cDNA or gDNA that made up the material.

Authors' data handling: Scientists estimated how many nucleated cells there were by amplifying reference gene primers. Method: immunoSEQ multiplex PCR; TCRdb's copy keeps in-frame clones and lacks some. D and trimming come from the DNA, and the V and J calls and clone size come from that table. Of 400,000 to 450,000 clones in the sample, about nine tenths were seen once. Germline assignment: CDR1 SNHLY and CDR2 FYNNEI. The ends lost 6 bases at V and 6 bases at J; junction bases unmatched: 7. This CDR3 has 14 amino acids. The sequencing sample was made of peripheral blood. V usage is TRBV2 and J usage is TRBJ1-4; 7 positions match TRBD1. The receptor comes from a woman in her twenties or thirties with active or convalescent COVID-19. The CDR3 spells CASRDLGQDEKLFF. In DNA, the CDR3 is TGTGCCAGCAGGGATCTCGGACAGGATGAAAAACTGTTTTTT.